The 12 T cell receptor beta chains listed next were all sequenced from one sample in a study of regulatory T cells in long-lasting Graves disease. Researchers made TCR beta libraries by using iRepertoire HTBI primers and running Arm-PCR on CDR3 regions. TCRdb re-called the multiplex PCR reads through MiXCR, storing one row per CDR3 protein. The sample lists about 200,000 distinct CDR3 sequences; 15% to 20% were seen once. Regarding time point: newly diagnosed GD, antithyroid drugs for less than 3 months. TCR sequences were obtained from RNA taken from PBMCs. The sequencing used peripheral blood mononuclear cells (PBMCs), collected at new diagnosis, from a patient treated with antithyroid drugs. The source of these receptors is a female donor with Graves disease.

This clonotype was observed many times. The chain couples TRBV28 to TRBJ2-3, with D perhaps matching TRBD2 (5 bases). The germline CDR1 and CDR2 sequences are MDHEN and SYDVKM. The CDR3 has 14 amino acids. Deletions cut 8 bases from V and 8 bases from J, with 20 bases between. The CDR3 protein is CASGPPGYSVTQYF. In nucleotides, the CDR3 is TGTGCCAGCGGTCCCCCGGGGTATTCTGTTACGCAGTATTTT.

This clonotype was observed a few times. The chain uses TRBV27 and TRBJ2-7, with 8 bases matching TRBD2. Germline assignment: CDR1 MNHEY and CDR2 SMNVEV (reference sequence). The length of the CDR3 is 16 residues. The trim removed 5 bases at V and 7 bases at J, leaving 16 bases unmatched. The CDR3 is CASSTLSGTLYGEQYF. The CDR3 DNA is TGTGCCAGCAGTACGCTTAGCGGGACCCTCTACGGGGAGCAGTACTTC.

This clonotype has a count of ten or more. V is TRBV11-3 and J is TRBJ2-5, with TRBD2 matching 11 bases. Germline trimming cut 4 bases from V and 1 base from J; bases unmatched to any gene: 11. Germline V gene data show CDR1 as SGHNT and CDR2 as YENEEA. The CDR3 has 18 amino acids. As DNA, the CDR3 is TGTGCCAGCAGCTCCCTTCAGACTAGCGGGATAGCCCAAGAGACCCAGTACTTC. Its protein product is CASSSLQTSGIAQETQYF.

Ten or more counts support this clonotype. The V and J genes are TRBV12-3 or TRBV12-4 and TRBJ1-5; D uncertain. With 2 bases removed from V and 0 bases from J, the gap between germline ends came to 8 bases. The CDR3 sequence is 15 residues long. DNA of the CDR3: TGTGCCAGCAGTTTACTGGGGAATAGCAATCAGCCCCAGCATTTT. This encodes CASSLLGNSNQPQHF.

The sample holds many counts of this clonotype. This rearrangement joins TRBV7-9 to TRBJ1-2; D remains unclear. The V gene's germline CDR1 is SEHNR and CDR2 FQNEAQ (reference sequence). This CDR3 spans 12 amino acids. Trimming left V 3 bases short and J 2 bases short, with 4 bases between. The CDR3 nucleotides read TGTGCCAGCAGCTTTAACAACTATGGCTACACCTTC. Translation gives CASSFNNYGYTF.

In the case of this clonotype: A far more abundant clone sits one base away, making this likely a read error. The chain is built from TRBV19 and TRBJ2-1, with 8 bases aligning to TRBD2. Germline V gives CDR1 LNHDA, CDR2 SQIVND (reference sequence). The CDR3 extends over 15 amino acids. The V gene end was trimmed by 10 bases and the J gene end by 7 bases; junction bases not matched to a gene: 15. CDR3 amino acids: CATQSGGRFGNEQFF. In DNA form, the CDR3 reads TGTGCCACCCAGTCCGGCGGGAGGTTTGGGAATGAGCAGTTCTTC.

At least ten counts were recorded for this clonotype. This chain links TRBV12-3 or TRBV12-4 with TRBJ2-2; D unresolved. Trimming removed 6 bases at V and 2 bases at J, with 7 bases between. The CDR3 sequence is 13 residues long. This CDR3 reads CASRAVNTGELFF. The CDR3 region has the DNA TGTGCCAGCAGGGCAGTTAACACCGGGGAGCTGTTTTTT.

This clonotype was observed at least ten times. The chain is built from TRBV7-9 and TRBJ2-1; 9 bases fit TRBD2. With V trimmed by 4 bases and J by 0 bases, 10 bases remained unmatched. The CDR3 totals 18 residues. The germline V gene has CDR1 SEHNR and CDR2 FQNEAQ (reference sequence). CDR3 loop: CASSSIAGARGSYNEQFF. DNA of the CDR3: TGTGCCAGCAGCTCTATAGCGGGAGCCCGAGGCTCCTACAATGAGCAGTTCTTC.

In its sample, this clonotype was seen many times. V is TRBV29-1 and J is TRBJ2-7; 13 bases match TRBD2. Unmatched junction bases numbered 3, after V lost 2 bases and J lost 5 bases. CDR3 length: 14 amino acids. CDR1 is SQVTM, CDR2 ANQGSEA, per germline. The CDR3 DNA reads TGCAGCGTTGAACTAGGACTAGCGGGAGACGAGCAGTACTTC. It encodes CSVELGLAGDEQYF.

V is TRBV24-1 and J is TRBJ2-2, with TRBD2 matching over 7 bases. The CDR3 extends over 14 amino acids. CDR1 KGHDR and CDR2 SFDVKD come from the germline V gene. With V trimmed by 12 bases and J by 0 bases, 6 bases remained unmatched. As DNA, the CDR3 is TGTGCCGTGGGGGGAGGGACGAACACCGGGGAGCTGTTTTTT. It codes for CAVGGGTNTGELFF.

This clonotype was observed at least ten times. The chain employs TRBV30 and TRBJ1-2, with D uncertain. The CDR3 loop spans 13 amino acids. V lost 3 bases and J lost 8, with 16 bases in between. CDR1 is GTSNPN, CDR2 SVGIG, per germline (reference sequence). CDR3 nucleotides: TGTGCCTGGAGCCTTTCTAGGGCGGAGGGCTACACCTTC. This gives the protein CAWSLSRAEGYTF.

This clonotype was seen many times. The chain carries TRBV11-2 and TRBJ2-4, with 7 bases matching TRBD1. J lost 0 bases, V lost 2 bases, and 7 bases had no gene match. This CDR3 is 17 amino acids long. Germline V gene lookup returns CDR1 SGHAT and CDR2 FQNNGV. CDR3 nucleotides: TGTGCCAGCAGCTTACCACAGGGGAGCCTAGCCAAAAACATTCAGTACTTC. Residues: CASSLPQGSLAKNIQYF.